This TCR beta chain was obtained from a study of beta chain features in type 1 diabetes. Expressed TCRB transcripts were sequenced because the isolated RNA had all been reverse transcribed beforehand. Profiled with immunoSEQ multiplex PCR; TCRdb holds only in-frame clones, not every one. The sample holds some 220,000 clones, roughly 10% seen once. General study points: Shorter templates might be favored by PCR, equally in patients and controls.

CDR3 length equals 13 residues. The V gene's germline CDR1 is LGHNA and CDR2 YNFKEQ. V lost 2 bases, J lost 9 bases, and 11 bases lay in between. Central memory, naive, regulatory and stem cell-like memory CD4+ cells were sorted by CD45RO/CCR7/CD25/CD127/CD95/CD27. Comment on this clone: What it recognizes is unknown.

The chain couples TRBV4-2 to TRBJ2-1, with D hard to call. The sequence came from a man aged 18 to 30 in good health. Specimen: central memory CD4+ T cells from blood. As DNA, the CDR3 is TGTGCCAGCAGCCAAACAAGAGAGGTTGAGCAGTTCTTC. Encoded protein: CASSQTREVEQFF.